The present TCR beta chain was sequenced within a study of blood T cell repertoires in COVID-19. Study at large: Material from acute and convalescent COVID-19 was sourced from the United States, Italy and Spain.

CDR1 and CDR2 from the germline V gene are LNHDA and SQIVND (reference sequence). The CDR3 has 16 amino acids. V lost 5 bases, J lost 4 bases, and 18 bases lay in between. Authors' methods: Researchers report that nucleated cell counts were estimated from reference gene primer amplification. TCRdb's copy holds only in-frame clones and misses some; the assay was immunoSEQ multiplex PCR. V and J calls and clone size are copied from that table; D and trimming were computed from the DNA. The sample yields about 340,000 clones, 75% to 90% seen once. Specimen: peripheral blood. The gene calls are TRBV19 and TRBJ2-1; D possibly corresponds to TRBD2 (5 bases). This receptor was taken from a woman in her forties or fifties with COVID-19, enrolled during active disease. CDR3 residues: CASSAHLEDPYNEQFF. CDR3 coding DNA: TGTGCCAGTAGTGCGCATTTGGAGGACCCGTACAATGAGCAGTTCTTC.